The clone carrying this T cell receptor (beta chain) has more than one count but fewer than ten. The sample is drawn from a study of vaccination and CD4 T cells after COVID-19. Study context: Post-vaccine sample collection happened at a median of around 77 days after dose two, ranging 14 to 241.

This CDR3 has 15 residues. Germline-derived CDR1 and CDR2 are MDHEN and SYDVKM. The V gene lost 6 bases and the J gene lost 4 bases, with 19 bases spanning the gap. Time point meaning: late sampling 161 to 241 days after vaccination in three convalescent patients. Via MiXCR, TCRdb re-called the PCR reads, giving one row per CDR3 protein. The sample yields roughly 30,000 distinct CDR3 sequences, 51% seen once. The clonotype comes from a human donor who had recovered from COVID-19. The chain carries TRBV28 and TRBJ2-7, with D unresolved. The sample in question was CD4+ T cells from blood, obtained about 7 months after SARS-CoV-2 vaccination. For the CDR3, the DNA is TGTGCCAGCAGCCCCCTTATCGAACTGGGGTACGAGCAGTACTTC. Its protein product is CASSPLIELGYEQYF.